This TCR beta chain comes out of a study of metastatic and nonmetastatic thyroid tumors. This CDR3 contains 20 residues. The V segment lost 5 bases and the J segment 5 bases; nucleotides outside the gene matches: 16. CDR1 is PRHDT, CDR2 FYEKMQ, per germline (reference sequence). Thyroid surgery was performed in patients who had received no treatment beforehand. From the PCR reads, TCRdb re-called clones with MiXCR. The sample yields fewer than 15,000 clones, roughly 21% seen once. Sequencing was performed on adjacent normal tissue. This TCR was recovered from a female donor with papillary thyroid cancer or a benign thyroid nodule (not recorded which). Some clones in this sample may be carry-over from other donors' samples. The chain recombines TRBV13 with TRBJ2-2, with 14 nucleotides matching TRBD2. The CDR3 protein is CASSLAGLAGVGASTGELFF. CDR3 sequence (DNA): TGTGCCAGCAGCCTTGCGGGACTAGCGGGAGTTGGGGCGAGTACCGGGGAGCTGTTTTTT.